The 3 T cell receptor beta chains below all came from one sample that was sequenced in a study of breast tumors, draining lymph nodes, adjacent tissues. TCRdb re-called the multiplex PCR reads through MiXCR, storing one row per CDR3 protein. The repertoire holds tens of thousands of distinct CDR3 sequences, with roughly 41% as singletons. Sample: breast tumor tissue. These receptor sequences come from a female donor with breast cancer. Some clones in this sample may be carry-over from other donors' samples.

This clonotype was detected many times. The chain has TRBV7-9 and TRBJ2-1; no definite D call. Per the germline V gene, CDR1 is SEHNR and CDR2 is FQNEAQ (reference sequence). V shed 7 bases and J shed 15 bases, with 25 bases lying between them. The CDR3 length is 14 residues. This CDR3 reads CASNEDGQAAVLFF. For the CDR3, the DNA is TGTGCCAGCAACGAAGATGGGCAGGCGGCCGTCCTGTTCTTC.

A remark on this clonotype: A read error may be the cause here, since a much bigger clone is one base away. The chain has TRBV5-6 and TRBJ2-1; no reliable D call. CDR3 length: 13 amino acids. Germline CDR1 and CDR2: SGHDT and YYEEEE. V lost 2 bases and J lost 16, with 19 bases in between. The CDR3 DNA reads TGTGCCAGCAGCTTCAATACGGCTTGGATCGTTTTCTTC. Translated, it gives CASSFNTAWIVFF.

Only one count was recorded for this clonotype. This clone may be a read error of a much larger clone one base away. The chain employs TRBV7-8 and TRBJ2-3; D may be TRBD2 (7 bases). The CDR3 contains 17 residues. Germline V CDR1 and CDR2: SGHVS, FQNEAQ. The CDR3 spells CAGSTRVGGALTDTQYF. The CDR3 DNA sequence: TGTGCCGGCAGCACCCGAGTGGGGGGGGCCCTCACAGATACGCAGTATTTT.